This T cell receptor beta chain was sequenced for a study of long-term antiretroviral therapy in people with HIV. General study points: Patients on ART gained diversity, which nonetheless stayed below transplant donor controls. ART adherence, viral resistance and therapy changes were undocumented.

An immunoSEQ assay, version v3.0, was performed at survey level. The protocol was immunoSEQ multiplex PCR, while the TCRdb copy is restricted to in-frame clones and leaves out a portion. The data contain around 40,000 clones, around 94% of them singletons. There were no participants with HIV treated outside the United States. Trimming removed 0 bases from V and 5 bases from J, with 13 bases in between. The CDR3 covers 15 residues. In germline, CDR1 is MNHEY, CDR2 SVGAGI. As regards this clone: Its antigen is not identified.

The chain employs TRBV6-5 and TRBJ2-5, with D possibly being TRBD1 or TRBD2 (5 bases each). The receptor's source is a woman between 50 and 59 years old with HIV. This material consisted of unsorted PBMCs, taken 4.1 years after starting antiretroviral therapy. In DNA, the CDR3 is TGTGCCAGCAGTTACTCCCGGGGACGCCTTGAGACCCAGTACTTC. Amino acid sequence: CASSYSRGRLETQYF.